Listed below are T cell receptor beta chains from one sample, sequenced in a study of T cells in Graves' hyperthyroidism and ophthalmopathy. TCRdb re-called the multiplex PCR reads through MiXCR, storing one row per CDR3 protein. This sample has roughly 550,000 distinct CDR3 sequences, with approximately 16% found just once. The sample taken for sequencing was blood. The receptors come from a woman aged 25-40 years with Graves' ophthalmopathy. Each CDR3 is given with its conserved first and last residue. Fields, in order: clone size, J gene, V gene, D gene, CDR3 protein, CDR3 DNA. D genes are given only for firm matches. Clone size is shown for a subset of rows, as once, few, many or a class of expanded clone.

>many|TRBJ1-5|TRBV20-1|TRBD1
CSATQGGNQPQHF
TGCAGTGCTACACAGGGGGGCAATCAGCCCCAGCATTTT
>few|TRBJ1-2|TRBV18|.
CASSPNRQGYGYTF
TGTGCCAGCTCACCAAATCGGCAGGGTTATGGCTACACCTTC
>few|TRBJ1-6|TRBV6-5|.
CASSYENSRNSPLHF
TGTGCCAGCAGTTACGAAAACAGTCGCAATTCACCCCTCCACTTT
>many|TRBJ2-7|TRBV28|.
CASSLLGPYEQYF
TGTGCCAGCAGTTTATTAGGGCCCTACGAGCAGTACTTC
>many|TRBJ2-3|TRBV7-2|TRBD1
CASSLAGQAVGTDTQYF
TGTGCCAGCAGCTTAGCGGGACAGGCCGTCGGAACAGATACGCAGTATTTT
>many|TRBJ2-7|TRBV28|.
CASSLELYSYEQYF
TGTGCCAGCAGTTTAGAACTGTACTCCTACGAGCAGTACTTC
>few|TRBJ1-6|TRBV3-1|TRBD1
CASSQDWGQGAGSPLHF
TGTGCCAGCAGCCAAGATTGGGGACAGGGGGCAGGATCACCCCTCCACTTT
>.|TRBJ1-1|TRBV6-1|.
CASTFYRDTEAFF
TGTGCCAGCACCTTCTACAGGGACACTGAAGCTTTCTTT
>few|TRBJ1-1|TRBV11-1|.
CASSLVIGHPEAFF
TGTGCCAGCAGCTTAGTGATAGGGCATCCTGAAGCTTTCTTT
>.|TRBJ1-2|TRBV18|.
CASSPPNLQNYGYTF
TGTGCCAGCTCACCACCGAACCTCCAAAACTATGGCTACACCTTC
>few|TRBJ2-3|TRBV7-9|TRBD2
CASSSRLAGGPDTQYF
TGTGCCAGCAGCTCCAGACTAGCGGGAGGCCCAGATACGCAGTATTTT
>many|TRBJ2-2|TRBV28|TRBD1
CASSRDRGDTGELFF
TGTGCCAGCAGTAGGGACAGGGGGGACACCGGGGAGCTGTTTTTT
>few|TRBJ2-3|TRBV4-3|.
CASSQDGTRTDTQYF
TGCGCCAGCAGCCAAGACGGGACTCGCACAGATACGCAGTATTTT
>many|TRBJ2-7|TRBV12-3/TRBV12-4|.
CASSHRAYEQYF
TGTGCCAGCTCCCACCGGGCCTACGAGCAGTACTTC
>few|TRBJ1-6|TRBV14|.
CASSRDGLSPLHF
TGTGCCAGCAGCCGGGACGGCCTTTCACCCCTCCACTTT
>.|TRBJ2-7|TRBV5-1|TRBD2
CASSLPGRGNYEQYF
TGCGCCAGCAGCTTGCCCGGGAGGGGGAACTACGAGCAGTACTTC
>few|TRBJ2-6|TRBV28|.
CASSGLPSGANVLTF
TGTGCCAGCAGTGGGCTGCCCTCTGGGGCCAACGTCCTGACTTTC
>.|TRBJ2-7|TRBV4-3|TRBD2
CASSQDLKAGADYEQYF
TGCGCCAGCAGCCAAGATCTTAAAGCGGGAGCGGATTACGAGCAGTACTTC
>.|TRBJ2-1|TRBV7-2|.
CASSSSANPYNEQFF
TGTGCCAGCAGTTCTAGCGCGAACCCATACAATGAGCAGTTCTTC
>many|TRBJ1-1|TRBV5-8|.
CASSLGPGQLNTEAFF
TGTGCCAGCAGCTTGGGGCCCGGACAGCTGAACACTGAAGCTTTCTTT
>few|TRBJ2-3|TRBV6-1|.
CASSAGDTDTQYF
TGTGCCAGCAGTGCGGGAGACACAGATACGCAGTATTTT
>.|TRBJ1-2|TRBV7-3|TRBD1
CASSYGPRDRSWNYGYTF
TGTGCCAGCAGCTATGGACCCCGGGACAGGAGTTGGAACTATGGCTACACCTTC
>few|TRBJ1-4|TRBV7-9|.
CASSLVSISIEKNEKLFF
TGTGCCAGCAGCTTAGTATCTATCTCGATAGAGAAGAATGAAAAACTGTTTTTT
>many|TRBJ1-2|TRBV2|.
CASSLQVWDYGYTF
TGTGCCAGCAGTTTACAGGTCTGGGACTATGGCTACACCTTC
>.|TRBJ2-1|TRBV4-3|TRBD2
CASSRLISGSLSYEQFF
TGCGCCAGCAGCCGGCTGATTAGCGGGAGTTTAAGTTATGAGCAGTTCTTC
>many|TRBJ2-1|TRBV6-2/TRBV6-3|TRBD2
CANSYPFGTRVYNEQFF
TGTGCCAACAGTTACCCGTTCGGGACTAGAGTATACAATGAGCAGTTCTTC
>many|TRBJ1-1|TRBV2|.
CASGRTEAFF
TGTGCCAGCGGTCGGACAGAAGCTTTCTTT
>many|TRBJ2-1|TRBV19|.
CAQLGDPYNEQFF
TGTGCCCAGTTGGGGGACCCCTACAATGAGCAGTTCTTC
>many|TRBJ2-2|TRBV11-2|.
CASSQRPGFTGELFF
TGTGCCAGCAGCCAACGGCCGGGATTCACCGGGGAGCTGTTTTTT
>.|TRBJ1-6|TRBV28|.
CASTVGQGYNSPLHF
TGTGCCAGCACTGTAGGGCAGGGGTATAATTCACCCCTCCACTTT
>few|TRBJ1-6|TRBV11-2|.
CASSLDSLRNSPLHF
TGTGCCAGCAGCTTGGACAGTCTAAGGAATTCACCCCTCCACTTT
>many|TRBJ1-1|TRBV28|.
CATETAGANTEAFF
TGTGCCACCGAGACAGCGGGGGCGAACACTGAAGCTTTCTTT
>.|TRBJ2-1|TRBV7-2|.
CASSLGFRSNEQFF
TGTGCCAGCAGCTTAGGATTCAGAAGCAATGAGCAGTTCTTC
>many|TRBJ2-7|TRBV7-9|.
CASSTRLGTSYEQYF
TGTGCCAGCAGCACCAGACTGGGAACCTCCTACGAGCAGTACTTC
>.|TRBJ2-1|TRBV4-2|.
CASSQGLAINEQFF
TGTGCCAGCAGCCAAGGATTAGCAATCAATGAGCAGTTCTTC
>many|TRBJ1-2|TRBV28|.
CASSFNSNYGYTF
TGTGCCAGCAGTTTTAACAGTAACTATGGCTACACCTTC
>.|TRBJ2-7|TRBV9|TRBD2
CASSGGGVAAQEQYF
TGTGCCAGCAGCGGGGGGGGGGTGGCAGCTCAGGAGCAGTACTTC
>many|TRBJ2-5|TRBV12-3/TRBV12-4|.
CASSLEGGVGETQYF
TGTGCCAGCAGTTTAGAGGGGGGAGTTGGTGAGACCCAGTACTTC
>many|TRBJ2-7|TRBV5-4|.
CASSLGLRKVYEQYF
TGTGCCAGCAGCTTGGGTCTGAGAAAGGTCTACGAGCAGTACTTC
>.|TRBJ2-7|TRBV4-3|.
CASSQERLDKDEQYF
TGCGCCAGCAGCCAAGAGAGACTAGACAAGGACGAGCAGTACTTC
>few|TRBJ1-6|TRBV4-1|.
CASSQDRGRSYNSPLHF
TGCGCCAGCAGCCAAGACCGGGGACGGTCCTATAATTCACCCCTCCACTTT
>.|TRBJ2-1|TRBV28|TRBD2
CASRRGLAQEGTQFF
TGTGCCAGCAGACGGGGACTAGCCCAAGAGGGGACCCAGTTCTTC
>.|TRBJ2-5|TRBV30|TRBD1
CAWRSLDRRQETQYF
TGTGCCTGGAGGAGCTTGGACAGGAGACAAGAGACCCAGTACTTC
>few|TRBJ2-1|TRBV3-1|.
CASSPNGWYESSYNEQFF
TGTGCCAGCAGCCCCAACGGGTGGTACGAGAGCTCCTACAATGAGCAGTTCTTC
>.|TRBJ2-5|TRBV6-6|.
CASSYLSTSIETQYF
TGTGCCAGCAGTTACCTATCGACTAGTATAGAGACCCAGTACTTC
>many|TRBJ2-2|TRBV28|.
CASSLEWWELFF
TGTGCCAGCAGTCTCGAGTGGTGGGAGCTGTTTTTT
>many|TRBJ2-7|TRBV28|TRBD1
CASSFPRDSYEQYF
TGTGCCAGCAGTTTCCCTCGGGACAGTTACGAGCAGTACTTC
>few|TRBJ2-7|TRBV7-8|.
CASSLSEGNREQYF
TGTGCCAGCAGCCTTAGTGAGGGGAACAGGGAGCAGTACTTC
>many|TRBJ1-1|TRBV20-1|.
CSAPPTGALWTEAFF
TGCAGTGCTCCACCAACCGGGGCTTTGTGGACTGAAGCTTTCTTT
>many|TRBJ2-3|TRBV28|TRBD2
CASRHPTGTSARFADTQYF
TGTGCCAGCAGGCATCCCACCGGGACTAGCGCGCGTTTTGCAGATACGCAGTATTTT
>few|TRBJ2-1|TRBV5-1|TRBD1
CASSWEPQGSYNEQFF
TGCGCCAGCAGCTGGGAGCCACAGGGGTCCTACAATGAGCAGTTCTTC
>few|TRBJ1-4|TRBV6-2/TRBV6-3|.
CASRPFLQTEKLFF
TGTGCCAGCAGACCTTTTCTACAGACTGAAAAACTGTTTTTT
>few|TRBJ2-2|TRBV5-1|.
CASSFKPPNTGELFF
TGCGCCAGCAGCTTTAAGCCCCCGAACACCGGGGAGCTGTTTTTT